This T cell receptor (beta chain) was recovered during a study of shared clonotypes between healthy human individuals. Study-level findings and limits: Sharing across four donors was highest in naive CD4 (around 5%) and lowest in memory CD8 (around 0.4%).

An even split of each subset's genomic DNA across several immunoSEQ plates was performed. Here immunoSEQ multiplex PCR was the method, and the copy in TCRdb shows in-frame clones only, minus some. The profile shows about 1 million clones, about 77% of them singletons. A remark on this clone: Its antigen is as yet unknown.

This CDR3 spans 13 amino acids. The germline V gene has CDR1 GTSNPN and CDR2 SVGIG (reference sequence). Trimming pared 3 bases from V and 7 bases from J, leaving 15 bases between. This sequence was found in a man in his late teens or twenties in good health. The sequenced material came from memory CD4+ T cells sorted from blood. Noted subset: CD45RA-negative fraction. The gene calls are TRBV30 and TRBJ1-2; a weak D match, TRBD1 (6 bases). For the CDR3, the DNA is TGTGCCTGGAGGGAAGGGGGAAGGAGTGGCTACACCTTC. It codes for CAWREGGRSGYTF.